These 14 T cell receptor beta chains share one sample of origin, sequenced in a study of T cell repertoires in cytomegalovirus infection. In TCRdb, the reads were re-called with MiXCR into one record per CDR3 protein. The top ten hold under 25% of the sample, which has 55,000 to 85,000 distinct CDR3 sequences, under 4.5% seen once. The source material was PBMCs. The receptors were sampled from a human donor in good health (CMV status not recorded). Some clones in this sample may be carry-over from other donors' samples.

This clonotype was observed many times. V is TRBV6-6 and J is TRBJ1-5; D is uncertain. Trimming shortened V by 6 bases and J by 6 bases, and 15 bases separated the two germline ends. Germline V gene data show CDR1 as MNHNY and CDR2 as SVGAGI (reference sequence). The CDR3 covers 14 residues. The DNA of the CDR3 is TGTGCCAGCAGGCGAACTGCAGACGGTCAGCCCCAGCATTTT. This gives the protein CASRRTADGQPQHF.

This clonotype came up many times. The chain joins TRBV7-8 to TRBJ2-1; 11 positions agree with TRBD2. Looked up from germline, CDR1 is SGHVS and CDR2 is FQNEAQ. The CDR3 is made up of 14 amino acids. After removal of 5 bases from V and 9 bases from J, the junction contained 6 bases not matched to a gene. The CDR3 DNA reads TGTGCCAGCAGCGTTAGCGGGGGGGCTTTTGAGCAGTTCTTC. This translates into CASSVSGGAFEQFF.

This clonotype was counted many times. This chain uses TRBV6-2 or TRBV6-3 with TRBJ2-7; 7 nucleotides line up with TRBD2. The CDR3 sequence is 17 residues long. J was trimmed by 2 bases and V by 8 bases; bases with no gene match: 18. CDR1 and CDR2 from the germline V gene are MNHEY and SVGEGT. CDR3 nucleotides: TGTGCCAGCCGACTAAAACCAGGCGGGAGTCAAGCCTACGAGCAGTACTTC. This encodes CASRLKPGGSQAYEQYF.

In its sample, this clonotype was seen many times. The J gene is TRBJ1-6, the V gene TRBV7-2; no clear D gene. The V gene lost 2 bases and the J gene lost 9 bases, with 11 bases spanning the gap. The germline V gene encodes CDR1 SGHTA and CDR2 FQGNSA. The CDR3 spans 14 residues. The CDR3: CASSLNQAGSPLHF. In DNA form, the CDR3 reads TGTGCCAGCAGCTTAAACCAGGCAGGTTCACCCCTCCACTTT.

A few counts support this clonotype. The chain is built from TRBV7-6 and TRBJ2-3; 9 nucleotides agree with TRBD2. Trimming removed 1 base from V and 13 bases from J; junction bases left unmatched: 9. Germline lookup yields CDR1 SGHVS and CDR2 FNYEAQ. The CDR3 extends over 14 amino acids. The CDR3 DNA follows: TGTGCCAGCAGCTTAGTGGCGGGAGGGCCCCACAAGTATTTT. This codes for CASSLVAGGPHKYF. The full variable domain, in which reference TRBV7-6 and TRBJ2-3 provide the parts outside the CDR3, is GAGVSQSPRYKVTKRGQDVALRCDPISGHVSLYWYRQALGQGPEFLTYFNYEAQQDKSGLPNDRFSAERPEGSISTLTIQRTEQRDSAMYRCASSLVAGGPHKYFGPGTRLTVL.

This clonotype was found many times. The genes are TRBV7-2 and TRBJ2-2; TRBD1 agrees at 9 bases. The CDR3 is 15 amino acids. Germline V CDR1 and CDR2: SGHTA, FQGNSA. V lost 3 bases and J lost 6; bases outside the gene matches: 5. CDR3 nucleotides: TGTGCCAGCAGCTTGGGACAGGGAATATCCGGGGAGCTGTTTTTT. It translates to CASSLGQGISGELFF.

There are many counts of this clonotype. This chain connects TRBV12-3 or TRBV12-4 to TRBJ2-3; 8 nucleotides match TRBD2. J lost 9 bases, V lost 10 bases, and 15 bases had no gene match. CDR3 length: 14 residues. The CDR3 region has the DNA TGTGCCACCATAAACAGCGGGGGCGGTGGGACGCAGTATTTT. It is translated as CATINSGGGGTQYF.

This clonotype was seen at least ten times. V gene TRBV7-2 combines with J gene TRBJ1-5; no clear D. Looked up from germline, CDR1 is SGHTA and CDR2 is FQGNSA. Trimming took 5 bases from V and 3 from J, leaving 5 bases between them. This CDR3 is 12 amino acids long. CDR3: CASSHYNQPQHF. The CDR3, as DNA: TGTGCCAGCAGCCACTACAATCAGCCCCAGCATTTT. The full variable domain, completed using reference TRBV7-2 and TRBJ1-5, is GAGVSQSPSNKVTEKGKDVELRCDPISGHTALYWYRQSLGQGLEFLIYFQGNSAPDKSGLPSDRFSAERTGGSVSTLTIQRTQQEDSAVYLCASSHYNQPQHFGDGTRLSIL.

This clonotype was detected many times. Here the CDR3 reads CSAGLGSYNEQFF. The CDR3 DNA follows: TGCAGCGCGGGCCTAGGCTCCTACAATGAGCAGTTCTTC. The V call is TRBV29-1, the J call TRBJ2-1; D ambiguous. The CDR3 runs 13 residues. Germline V CDR1 and CDR2: SQVTM, ANQGSEA. The V gene lost 7 bases and the J gene lost 0 bases, with 10 bases spanning the gap.

The table lists this clonotype with many counts. The chain employs TRBV7-2 and TRBJ2-3; 15 nucleotides align to TRBD2. This CDR3 is built from 17 residues. CDR1 and CDR2 (germline): SGHTA, FQGNSA. V gave up 8 bases and J gave up 6 bases; unmatched junction bases: 12. CDR3 protein: CASRTSGRGGFRDTQYF. DNA of the CDR3: TGTGCCAGCCGGACTAGCGGGAGGGGAGGGTTCCGGGATACGCAGTATTTT.

This clonotype showed up many times. This rearrangement joins TRBV6-5 to TRBJ2-1; perhaps TRBD2 as D (6 bases). The CDR3 covers 13 residues. Germline-derived CDR1 and CDR2 are MNHEY and SVGAGI. The germline V and J ends were trimmed by 3 bases and 9 bases, with 12 bases remaining between them. The CDR3 protein is CASSYGLGGEQFF. DNA for the CDR3: TGTGCCAGCAGTTATGGTTTGGGGGGTGAGCAGTTCTTC.

This clonotype was detected ten times or more. This chain joins TRBV7-9 and TRBJ1-1, with TRBD1 identical over 8 bases. J lost 9 bases, V lost 4 bases, and 1 base had no gene match. Germline CDR1 reads SEHNR; CDR2 reads FQNEAQ (reference sequence). CDR3 length: 11 residues. The CDR3, as DNA: TGTGCCAGCAGCTGGACAGGGAAAGCTTTCTTT. Its protein product is CASSWTGKAFF.

Details on this clonotype: This may arise from a read error, as a much more abundant clone is one base away. CDR3 coding DNA: TGTGCCAGCAGTTCCAAGGGGCCTGGAAACACCATATATTTT. Protein sequence: CASSSKGPGNTIYF. This chain uses TRBV7-9 with TRBJ1-3, with a possible D match to TRBD1 (5 bases). CDR3 size: 14 residues. Between the trimmed V and J ends, which lost 6 bases and 2 bases, there was a span of 11 bases. Germline CDR1 SEHNR, CDR2 FQNEAQ (reference sequence).

This clonotype was seen many times. The rearrangement joins TRBV7-2 to TRBJ2-1; 7 nucleotides line up with TRBD2. V was pared by 6 bases and J by 5 bases, with 10 bases of the junction left unmatched. The CDR3 has 15 amino acids. CDR1 and CDR2 from the germline V gene are SGHTA and FQGNSA. The CDR3 DNA follows: TGTGCCAGCAGTTTGCGGGGGACTCCCGACAATGAGCAGTTCTTC. As protein: CASSLRGTPDNEQFF. The whole variable domain, filled in from reference TRBV7-2 and TRBJ2-1, reads GAGVSQSPSNKVTEKGKDVELRCDPISGHTALYWYRQSLGQGLEFLIYFQGNSAPDKSGLPSDRFSAERTGGSVSTLTIQRTQQEDSAVYLCASSLRGTPDNEQFFGPGTRLTVL.